This entry is about one T cell receptor beta chain. This entry is derived from a study of shared clonotypes between healthy human individuals. This CDR3 has 15 amino acids. CDR1 is MDHEN and CDR2 is SYDVKM in the germline V gene. The V and J ends lost 5 bases and 3 bases respectively, with 16 bases between them. Only in-frame clones appear in the TCRdb table, and some are missing; sequencing was by immunoSEQ multiplex PCR. The sample carries more than 2,000,000 clones, about 92% recorded once. Sequencing was performed on naive CD4+ T cells from PBMCs. Subset denoted: CD45RA+ positively selected. The TCR comes from a man aged 18-30 years in good health. Some clones in this sample may be carry-over from other donors' samples. The V gene is TRBV28, the J gene TRBJ1-2; D possibly corresponds to TRBD1 (5 bases). The CDR3 spells CASSPDPGRYYGYTF. In DNA, the CDR3 is TGTGCCAGCAGTCCGGATCCGGGGCGATACTATGGCTACACCTTC.